This T cell receptor (beta chain) derives from a study of cytomegalovirus exposure and HLA in healthy donors. Study-wide results and caveats: A later analysis, which compared TCR beta chains of equal frequency, found the HLA-associated ones more clonally expanded. 87-base-pair reads could not separate some V segments, including TRBV6-2 and TRBV6-3. Reports showed the classifier diagnosing cytomegalovirus status with high specificity and sensitivity.

As regards this clone: Its antigen is not identified.

Use of 60 Vbeta and 13 Jbeta primers characterized the PCR. TCRdb's table, derived via immunoSEQ multiplex PCR, lists solely in-frame clones and lacks some. Counted here are about 120,000 clones, over 65% occurring once; the ten biggest clones make up 11%. V was clipped by 2 bases and J by 2 bases, with 10 bases between them. This CDR3 contains 15 residues. CDR1 and CDR2 (germline): LGHNA, YSLEER. The material sequenced was PBMCs. The TCR originated in a woman between 50 and 59 years old in good health and CMV-seropositive. V usage is TRBV4-3 and J usage is TRBJ2-1; D remains ambiguous. In DNA form, the CDR3 reads TGCGCCAGCAGCCAATCTGTAAATCCCTACAATGAGCAGTTCTTC. It is translated as CASSQSVNPYNEQFF.